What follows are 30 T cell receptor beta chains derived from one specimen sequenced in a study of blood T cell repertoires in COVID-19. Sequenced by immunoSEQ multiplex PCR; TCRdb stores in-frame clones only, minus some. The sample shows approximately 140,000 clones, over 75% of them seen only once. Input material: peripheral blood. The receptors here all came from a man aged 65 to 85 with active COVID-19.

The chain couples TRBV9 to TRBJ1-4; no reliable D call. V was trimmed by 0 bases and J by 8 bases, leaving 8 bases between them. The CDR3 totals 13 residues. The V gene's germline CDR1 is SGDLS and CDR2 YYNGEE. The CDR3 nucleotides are TGTGCCAGCAGCGTAGGGCTGGGCGAAAAACTGTTTTTT. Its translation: CASSVGLGEKLFF.

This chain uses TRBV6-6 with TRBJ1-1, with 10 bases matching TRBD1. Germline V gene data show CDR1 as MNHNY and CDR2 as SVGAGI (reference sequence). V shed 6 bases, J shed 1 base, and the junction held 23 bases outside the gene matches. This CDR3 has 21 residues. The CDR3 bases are TGTGCCAGCAGCCTCCGGGACAGGGGCGATTTAAGCATTTCCTGGAACACTGAAGCTTTCTTT. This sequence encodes CASSLRDRGDLSISWNTEAFF.

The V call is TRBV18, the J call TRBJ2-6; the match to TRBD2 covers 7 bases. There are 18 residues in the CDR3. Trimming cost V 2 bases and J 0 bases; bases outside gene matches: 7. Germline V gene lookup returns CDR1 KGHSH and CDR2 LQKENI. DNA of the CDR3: TGTGCCAGCTCACCAGCTAGCGGCCCGCGCTCTGGGGCCAACGTCCTGACTTTC. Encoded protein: CASSPASGPRSGANVLTF.

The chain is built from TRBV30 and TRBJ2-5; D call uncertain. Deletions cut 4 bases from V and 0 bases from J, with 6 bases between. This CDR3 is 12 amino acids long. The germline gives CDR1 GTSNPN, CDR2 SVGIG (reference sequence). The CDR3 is CAWNADQETQYF. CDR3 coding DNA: TGTGCCTGGAACGCGGACCAAGAGACCCAGTACTTC.

CDR3 nucleotides: TGTGCCAGCTCCCCTTCGGGGGGACCCTATGGCTACACCTTC. Protein sequence: CASSPSGGPYGYTF. The V call is TRBV18, the J call TRBJ1-2; D perhaps matches TRBD1 (5 bases). V was shortened by 6 bases and J by 4 bases, with 15 bases between the two germline ends. CDR1 and CDR2 from the germline V gene are KGHSH and LQKENI. This CDR3 is 14 amino acids long.

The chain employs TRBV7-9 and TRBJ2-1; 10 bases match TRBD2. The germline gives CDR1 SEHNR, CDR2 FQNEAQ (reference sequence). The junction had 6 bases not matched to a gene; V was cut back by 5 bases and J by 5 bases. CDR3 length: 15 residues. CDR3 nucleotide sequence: TGTGCCAGCAGCCGGCGGACTAGCGGAAACAATGAGCAGTTCTTC. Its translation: CASSRRTSGNNEQFF.

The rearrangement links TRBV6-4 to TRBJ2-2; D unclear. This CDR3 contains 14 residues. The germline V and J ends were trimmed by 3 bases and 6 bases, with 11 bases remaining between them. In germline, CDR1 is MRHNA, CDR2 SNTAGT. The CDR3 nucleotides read TGTGCCAGCAGTGAGCGCCCTTTGGCCGGGGAGCTGTTTTTT. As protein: CASSERPLAGELFF.

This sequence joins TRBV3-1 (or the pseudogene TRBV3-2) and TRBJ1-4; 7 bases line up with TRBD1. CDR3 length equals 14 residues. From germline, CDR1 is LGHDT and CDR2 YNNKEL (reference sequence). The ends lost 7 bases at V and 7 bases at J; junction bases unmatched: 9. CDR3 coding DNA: TGTGCCAGCACCCGAAAACGGGACAGTGAAAAACTGTTTTTT. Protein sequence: CASTRKRDSEKLFF.

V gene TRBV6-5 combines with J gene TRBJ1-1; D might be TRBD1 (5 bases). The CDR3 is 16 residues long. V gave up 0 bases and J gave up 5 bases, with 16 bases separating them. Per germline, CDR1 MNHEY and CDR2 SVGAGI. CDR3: CASSYSSGRVRTEAFF. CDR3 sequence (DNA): TGTGCCAGCAGTTACTCGTCGGGCAGGGTAAGGACTGAAGCTTTCTTT.

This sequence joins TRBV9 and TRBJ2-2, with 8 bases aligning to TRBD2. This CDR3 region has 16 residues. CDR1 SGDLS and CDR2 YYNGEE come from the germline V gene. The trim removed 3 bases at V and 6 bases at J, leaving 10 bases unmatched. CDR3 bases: TGTGCCAGCAGCGGGAGCGGGGGCCGAGTCGCCGGGGAGCTGTTTTTT. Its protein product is CASSGSGGRVAGELFF.

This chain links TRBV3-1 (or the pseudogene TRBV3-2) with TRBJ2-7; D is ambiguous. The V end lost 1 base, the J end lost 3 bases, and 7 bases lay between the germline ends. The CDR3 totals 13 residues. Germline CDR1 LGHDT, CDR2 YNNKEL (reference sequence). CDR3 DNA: TGTGCCAGCAGCCAAGTAAACGGCTACGAGCAGTACTTC. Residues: CASSQVNGYEQYF.

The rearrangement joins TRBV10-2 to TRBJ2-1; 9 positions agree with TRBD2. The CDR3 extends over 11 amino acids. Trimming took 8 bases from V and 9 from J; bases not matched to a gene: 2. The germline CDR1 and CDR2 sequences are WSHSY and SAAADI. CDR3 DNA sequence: TGCGCCAGCTATAGCGGGAGTGAGCAGTTCTTC. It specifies CASYSGSEQFF.

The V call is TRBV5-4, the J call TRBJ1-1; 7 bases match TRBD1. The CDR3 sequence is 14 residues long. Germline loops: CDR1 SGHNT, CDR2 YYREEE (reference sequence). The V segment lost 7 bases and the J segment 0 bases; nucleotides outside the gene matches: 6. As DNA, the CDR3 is TGTGCCAGCGGAGACAGGGACTTGAACACTGAAGCTTTCTTT. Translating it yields CASGDRDLNTEAFF.

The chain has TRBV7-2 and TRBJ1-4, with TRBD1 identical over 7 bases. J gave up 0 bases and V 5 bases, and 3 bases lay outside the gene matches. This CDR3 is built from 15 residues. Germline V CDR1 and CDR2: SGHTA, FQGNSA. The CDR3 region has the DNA TGTGCCAGCAGCACCGGACAGGCAACTAATGAAAAACTGTTTTTT. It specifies CASSTGQATNEKLFF.

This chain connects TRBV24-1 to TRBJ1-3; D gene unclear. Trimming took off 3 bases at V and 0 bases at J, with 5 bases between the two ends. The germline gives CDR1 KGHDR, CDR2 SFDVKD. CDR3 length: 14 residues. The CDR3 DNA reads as TGTGCCACCAGTGATCCGGTCTCTGGAAACACCATATATTTT. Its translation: CATSDPVSGNTIYF.

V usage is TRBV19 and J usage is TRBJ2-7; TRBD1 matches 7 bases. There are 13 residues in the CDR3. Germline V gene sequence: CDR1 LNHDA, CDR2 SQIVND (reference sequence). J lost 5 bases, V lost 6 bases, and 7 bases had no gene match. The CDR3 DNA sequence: TGTGCCAGTAGCAACAGGGGTCTGCACGAGCAGTACTTC. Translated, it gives CASSNRGLHEQYF. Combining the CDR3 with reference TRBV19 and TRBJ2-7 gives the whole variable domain DGGITQSPKYLFRKEGQNVTLSCEQNLNHDAMYWYRQDPGQGLRLIYYSQIVNDFQKGDIAEGYSVSREKKESFPLTVTSAQKNPTAFYLCASSNRGLHEQYFGPGTRLTVT.

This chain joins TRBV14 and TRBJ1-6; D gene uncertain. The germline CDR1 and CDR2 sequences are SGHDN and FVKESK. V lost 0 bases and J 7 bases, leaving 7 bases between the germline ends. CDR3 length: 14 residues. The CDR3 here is CASSQDLANSPLHF. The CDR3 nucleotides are TGTGCCAGCAGCCAAGATCTCGCGAATTCACCCCTCCACTTT.

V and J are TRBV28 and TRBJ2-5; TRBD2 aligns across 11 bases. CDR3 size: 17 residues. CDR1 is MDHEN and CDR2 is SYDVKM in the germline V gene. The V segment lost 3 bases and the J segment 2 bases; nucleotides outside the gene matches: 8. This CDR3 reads CASSLGLAGGGQETQYF. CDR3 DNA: TGTGCCAGCAGTTTGGGGCTAGCGGGAGGAGGGCAAGAGACCCAGTACTTC.

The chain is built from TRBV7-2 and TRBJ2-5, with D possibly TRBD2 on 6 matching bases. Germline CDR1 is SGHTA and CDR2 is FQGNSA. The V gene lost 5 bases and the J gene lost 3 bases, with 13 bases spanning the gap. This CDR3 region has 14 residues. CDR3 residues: CASSRELMEETQYF. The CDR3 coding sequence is TGTGCCAGCAGCCGGGAGTTAATGGAAGAGACCCAGTACTTC.

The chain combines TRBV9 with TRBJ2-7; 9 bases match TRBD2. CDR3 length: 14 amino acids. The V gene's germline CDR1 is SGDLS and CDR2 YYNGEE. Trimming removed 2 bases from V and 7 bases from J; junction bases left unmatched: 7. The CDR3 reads CASSVSTSGGEQYF. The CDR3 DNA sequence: TGTGCCAGCAGCGTTTCGACTAGCGGAGGGGAGCAGTACTTC.

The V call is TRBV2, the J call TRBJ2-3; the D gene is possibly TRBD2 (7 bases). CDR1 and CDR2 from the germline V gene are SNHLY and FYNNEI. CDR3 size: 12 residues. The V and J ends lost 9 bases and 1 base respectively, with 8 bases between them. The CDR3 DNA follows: TGTGCCAGAGGGGGGGGCACAGATACGCAGTATTTT. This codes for CARGGGTDTQYF. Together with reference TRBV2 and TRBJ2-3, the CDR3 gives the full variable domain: EPEVTQTPSHQVTQMGQEVILRCVPISNHLYFYWYRQILGQKVEFLVSFYNNEISEKSEIFDDQFSVERPDGSNFTLKIRSTKLEDSAMYFCARGGGTDTQYFGPGTRLTVL.

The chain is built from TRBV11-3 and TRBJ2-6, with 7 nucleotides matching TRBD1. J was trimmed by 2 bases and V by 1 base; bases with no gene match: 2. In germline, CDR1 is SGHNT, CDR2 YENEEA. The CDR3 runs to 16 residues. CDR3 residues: CASSLAGTAGANVLTF. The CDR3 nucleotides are TGTGCCAGCAGCTTAGCGGGGACAGCTGGGGCCAACGTCCTGACTTTC.

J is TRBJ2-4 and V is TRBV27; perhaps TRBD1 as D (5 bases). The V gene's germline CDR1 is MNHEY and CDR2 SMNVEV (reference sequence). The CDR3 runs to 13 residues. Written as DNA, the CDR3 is TGTTCGCCCCCGGACAATGCCAAAAACATTCAGTACTTC. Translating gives CSPPDNAKNIQYF.

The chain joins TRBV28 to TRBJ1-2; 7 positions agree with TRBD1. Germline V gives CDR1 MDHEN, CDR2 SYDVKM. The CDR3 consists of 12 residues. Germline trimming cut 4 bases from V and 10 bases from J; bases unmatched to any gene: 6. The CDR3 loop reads CASSSRGRDYTF. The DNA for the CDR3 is TGTGCCAGCAGTTCTAGGGGGCGCGACTACACCTTC.

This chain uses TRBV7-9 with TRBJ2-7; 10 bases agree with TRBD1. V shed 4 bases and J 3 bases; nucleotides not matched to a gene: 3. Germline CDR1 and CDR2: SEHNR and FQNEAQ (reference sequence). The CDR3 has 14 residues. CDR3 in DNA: TGTGCCAGCAGCTCCGGGACAGGGGTCTACGAGCAGTACTTC. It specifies CASSSGTGVYEQYF. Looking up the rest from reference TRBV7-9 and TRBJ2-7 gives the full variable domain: DTGVSQNPRHKITKRGQNVTFRCDPISEHNRLYWYRQTLGQGPEFLTYFQNEAQLEKSRLLSDRFSAERPKGSFSTLEIQRTEQGDSAMYLCASSSGTGVYEQYFGPGTRLTVT.

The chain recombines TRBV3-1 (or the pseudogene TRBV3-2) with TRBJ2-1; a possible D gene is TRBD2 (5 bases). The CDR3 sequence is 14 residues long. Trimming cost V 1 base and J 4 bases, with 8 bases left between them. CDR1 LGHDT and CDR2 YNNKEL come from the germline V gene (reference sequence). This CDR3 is CASSQAGIYNEQFF. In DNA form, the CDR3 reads TGTGCCAGCAGCCAAGCCGGGATTTACAATGAGCAGTTCTTC.

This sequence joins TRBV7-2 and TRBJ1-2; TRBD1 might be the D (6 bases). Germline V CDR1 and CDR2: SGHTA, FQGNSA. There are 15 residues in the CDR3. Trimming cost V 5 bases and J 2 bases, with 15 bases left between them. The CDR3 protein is CASSPGHSFNYGYTF. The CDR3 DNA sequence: TGTGCCAGCAGCCCGGGACATTCCTTCAACTATGGCTACACCTTC.

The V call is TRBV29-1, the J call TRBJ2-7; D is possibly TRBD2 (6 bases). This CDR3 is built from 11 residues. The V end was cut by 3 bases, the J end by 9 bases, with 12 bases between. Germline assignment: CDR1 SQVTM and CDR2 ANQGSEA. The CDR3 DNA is TGCAGCGTTGAGGAGGGCAGGGCGCAGTACTTC. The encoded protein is CSVEEGRAQYF.

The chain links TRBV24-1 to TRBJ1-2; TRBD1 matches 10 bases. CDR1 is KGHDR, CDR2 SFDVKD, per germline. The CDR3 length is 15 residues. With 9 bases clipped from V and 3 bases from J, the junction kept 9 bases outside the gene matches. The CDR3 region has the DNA TGTGCCACCGGGACAGGGGATACGGGGGACTATGGCTACACCTTC. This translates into CATGTGDTGDYGYTF.

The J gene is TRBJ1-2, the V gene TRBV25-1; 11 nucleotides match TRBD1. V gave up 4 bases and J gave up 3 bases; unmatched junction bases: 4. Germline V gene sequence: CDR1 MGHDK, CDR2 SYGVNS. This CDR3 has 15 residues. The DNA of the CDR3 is TGTGCCAGCAGTGCACGGACAGGGGGCGACTATGGCTACACCTTC. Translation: CASSARTGGDYGYTF.